This TCR beta chain was sequenced during a study of T cells expressing NK-cell markers. Remarks on this clonotype: Its antigen is undetermined.

General observations from the study: A few donors' CD3+CD56-NKG2C+ cells were dominated by the same clonotypes. As a fraction of CD8+ T cells, dominant NKG2C+ clonotypes reached roughly 1.0-7.0% in 5 or 6 donors. Uncertainty persisted over the HCMV specificity of expanded NKG2C+ T cell clones.

As the method of synthesis, 5'RACE template switching with UMIs yielded TCR beta cDNA. TCRdb re-called the 5' RACE reads and catalogs CDR3 proteins one per entry, DNA excluded. The sample's table shows approximately 420,000 distinct CDR3 sequences. The V gene's germline CDR1 is MDHEN and CDR2 SYDVKM. The CDR3 totals 13 residues. The material sequenced was blood T cells: a sorted CD56 or NKG2C T cell subset, CD4+ or CD8+ T cells, or bulk PBMC T cells (not recorded which). This receptor was identified in a woman aged 45-65 years in good health. The chain joins TRBV28 to TRBJ2-6; the TCRdb call, TRBD1, lacks DNA for checking. CDR3 region: CASSTGHRNVLTF.